What follows are 17 T cell receptor beta chains derived from one specimen sequenced in a study of blood T cell repertoires in COVID-19. Profiling relied on immunoSEQ multiplex PCR, and the TCRdb table lists in-frame clones only, not all of them. The sample has 55,000 to 90,000 clones, roughly 77% seen once; the top ten hold roughly 0.83%. The sequenced sample was peripheral blood. These receptors were obtained from a woman in her seventies with acute or convalescent COVID-19.

This clone came up once. The chain combines TRBV7-9 with TRBJ2-3; D is possibly TRBD1 (6 bases). Looked up from germline, CDR1 is SEHNR and CDR2 is FQNEAQ (reference sequence). Trimming took 4 bases from V and 3 from J, leaving 20 bases between them. The CDR3 contains 17 residues. The CDR3 reads CASSSRGQGPPTDTQYF. CDR3 bases: TGTGCCAGCAGCTCAAGGGGCCAGGGGCCGCCAACAGATACGCAGTATTTT. The full variable domain, with the rest looked up from reference TRBV7-9 and TRBJ2-3, is DTGVSQNPRHKITKRGQNVTFRCDPISEHNRLYWYRQTLGQGPEFLTYFQNEAQLEKSRLLSDRFSAERPKGSFSTLEIQRTEQGDSAMYLCASSSRGQGPPTDTQYFGPGTRLTVL.

J is TRBJ2-6 and V is TRBV2; weak D call: TRBD1 (5 bases). Trimming shortened V by 4 bases and J by 0 bases, and 13 bases separated the two germline ends. The CDR3 has 17 residues. Looked up from germline, CDR1 is SNHLY and CDR2 is FYNNEI. Written as DNA, the CDR3 is TGTGCCAGCAGTGCAGGGCAGGTCTCCTCTGGGGCCAACGTCCTGACTTTC. It codes for CASSAGQVSSGANVLTF.

V usage is TRBV6-5 and J usage is TRBJ2-1, with 8 bases identical to TRBD1. This CDR3 region has 14 residues. V was clipped by 0 bases and J by 7 bases; unmatched bases: 2. Germline CDR1 reads MNHEY; CDR2 reads SVGAGI. The CDR3 nucleotides read TGTGCCAGCAGTTACTCAGACAGGGGAAATGAGCAGTTCTTC. It translates to CASSYSDRGNEQFF.

This chain connects TRBV12-3 or TRBV12-4 to TRBJ1-6; TRBD1 might be the D (5 bases). CDR3 length: 13 residues. The V and J ends lost 6 bases and 5 bases respectively, with 8 bases between them. DNA of the CDR3: TGTGCCAGCAGCGGACAAAATAATTCACCCCTCCACTTT. It encodes CASSGQNNSPLHF.

The rearrangement links TRBV6-1 to TRBJ1-5, with 8 bases aligning to TRBD1. CDR3 length equals 16 residues. Unmatched junction bases numbered 7, after V lost 0 bases and J lost 6 bases. Germline loops: CDR1 MNHNS, CDR2 SASEGT. This CDR3 is CASSEALGGTGQPQHF. DNA for the CDR3: TGTGCCAGCAGTGAAGCCCTGGGAGGGACAGGTCAGCCCCAGCATTTT.

CDR3 DNA: TGTGCCAGCAGCTCGCGAACAGGGGCCTACGAGCAGTACTTC. This codes for CASSSRTGAYEQYF. This sequence joins TRBV5-5 and TRBJ2-7; 7 bases align to TRBD1. CDR1 and CDR2 from the germline V gene are SGHKS and YYEKEE (reference sequence). With V trimmed by 3 bases and J by 2 bases, 5 bases remained unmatched. The CDR3 is 14 residues long.

The sample holds one count of this clone. This chain connects TRBV12-3 or TRBV12-4 to TRBJ1-2; TRBD1 is a possible D gene (6 bases). CDR3 length: 13 amino acids. Deletions cut 6 bases from V and 8 bases from J, with 16 bases between. This chain's CDR3 is CASRPGTSGGYTF. Written as DNA, the CDR3 is TGTGCCAGCAGGCCCGGGACATCGGGCGGCTACACCTTC.

The chain employs TRBV5-4 and TRBJ2-5; no firm D call. Looked up from germline, CDR1 is SGHNT and CDR2 is YYREEE (reference sequence). The V end was cut by 0 bases, the J end by 2 bases, with 8 bases between. The CDR3 is 14 amino acids. The CDR3, as DNA: TGTGCCAGCAGCTTGGTCGGGTCGCAAGAGACCCAGTACTTC. It encodes CASSLVGSQETQYF.

Of note for this clone: Compared with germline, one end of the junction differs, possibly owing to a read error. The CDR3 coding sequence is TGTGCCAGCCGGCAGACACCTAACTCCGAGAACATTCATTACTTC. As protein: CASRQTPNSENIHYF. This chain connects TRBV6-5 to TRBJ2-4; D is unresolved. This CDR3 has 15 amino acids. Germline CDR1 reads MNHEY; CDR2 reads SVGAGI.

This chain uses TRBV18 with TRBJ1-5; TRBD1 aligns across 8 bases. The CDR3 has 15 amino acids. The ends lost 5 bases at V and 4 bases at J; junction bases unmatched: 7. Germline V gene data show CDR1 as KGHSH and CDR2 as LQKENI. The CDR3 region is CASSDQGASNQPQHF. As DNA, the CDR3 is TGTGCCAGCTCAGACCAGGGGGCATCAAATCAGCCCCAGCATTTT.

This chain connects TRBV5-1 to TRBJ2-1, with D unresolved. The germline CDR1 and CDR2 sequences are SGHRS and YFSETQ. This CDR3 is 13 amino acids long. Trimming took off 2 bases at V and 10 bases at J, with 13 bases between the two ends. The CDR3 spells CASSFVERREQFF. Written as DNA, the CDR3 is TGCGCCAGCAGCTTCGTCGAGCGCCGGGAGCAGTTCTTC.

The J gene is TRBJ2-1, the V gene TRBV5-4, with a tentative D call TRBD2 (5 bases). This CDR3 has 14 amino acids. V was shortened by 1 base and J by 7 bases, with 12 bases between the two germline ends. Germline V gene lookup returns CDR1 SGHNT and CDR2 YYREEE (reference sequence). CDR3 bases: TGTGCCAGCAGCTTGCAGGCCAGCGGTAATGAGCAGTTCTTC. This encodes CASSLQASGNEQFF.

This chain connects TRBV19 to TRBJ2-2; TRBD1 agrees at 7 bases. V lost 4 bases, J lost 8 bases, and 7 bases stayed unmatched. CDR1 and CDR2 (germline): LNHDA, SQIVND (reference sequence). The CDR3 is 14 residues long. The CDR3 reads CASSNKGASGELFF. CDR3 coding DNA: TGTGCCAGTAGTAACAAGGGGGCCTCGGGGGAGCTGTTTTTT.

This chain links TRBV13 with TRBJ2-3; 12 nucleotides agree with TRBD1. The germline V gene has CDR1 PRHDT and CDR2 FYEKMQ (reference sequence). The CDR3 loop spans 18 amino acids. The J segment lost 4 bases and the V segment lost 4 bases, leaving 12 bases of the junction unmatched. The CDR3 is CASSSRGLGQGAPDTQYF. The CDR3 DNA follows: TGTGCCAGCAGCTCCCGGGGGTTGGGACAGGGGGCCCCAGATACGCAGTATTTT.

The chain is built from TRBV6-2 or TRBV6-3 and TRBJ2-7; TRBD2 matches 11 bases. V lost 2 bases and J lost 2; bases outside the gene matches: 5. The CDR3 runs to 16 residues. Germline V lookup: CDR1 MNHEY, CDR2 SVGEGT. In DNA form, the CDR3 reads TGTGCCAGCAGTTACCCTATAGCGGGAGGGGCCTACGAGCAGTACTTC. This gives the protein CASSYPIAGGAYEQYF.

The gene calls are TRBV15 and TRBJ2-3; D perhaps matches TRBD2 (5 bases). The V gene's germline CDR1 is LNHNV and CDR2 YYDKDF (reference sequence). V was clipped by 3 bases and J by 4 bases, with 14 bases between them. The CDR3 runs 15 residues. The CDR3 reads CATSRDYYGADTQYF. The CDR3 nucleotides are TGTGCCACCAGCAGGGATTATTACGGGGCAGATACGCAGTATTTT. The whole variable domain, filled in from reference TRBV15 and TRBJ2-3, reads DAMVIQNPRYQVTQFGKPVTLSCSQTLNHNVMYWYQQKSSQAPKLLFHYYDKDFNNEADTPDNFQSRRPNTSFCFLDIRSPGLGDTAMYLCATSRDYYGADTQYFGPGTRLTVL.

The V gene is TRBV19, the J gene TRBJ2-1; 8 nucleotides agree with TRBD2. V lost 4 bases, J lost 16 bases, and 9 bases stayed unmatched. Germline CDR1 reads LNHDA; CDR2 reads SQIVND (reference sequence). The CDR3 has 12 residues. CDR3 residues: CASSTTGTSLFF. The CDR3 DNA is TGTGCCAGTAGTACGACCGGGACTAGTCTTTTCTTC.